Shown below are 4 T cell receptor beta chains from a single sample sequenced in a study of cytomegalovirus exposure and HLA in healthy donors. The PCR ran on 60 Vbeta and 13 Jbeta primers. Profiled with immunoSEQ multiplex PCR; TCRdb holds only in-frame clones, not every one. The table includes roughly 150,000 clones, 70% detected once. The sequenced material came from PBMCs. These receptors all come from a woman aged 60-75 years in good health and CMV-seropositive.

This chain connects TRBV7-3 to TRBJ1-1, with D possibly matching TRBD1 (5 bases). The CDR3 is made up of 14 amino acids. V lost 4 bases, J lost 4 bases, and 13 bases lay in between. Germline V gene data show CDR1 as SGHTA and CDR2 as FQGTGA. The CDR3 DNA reads as TGTGCCAGCAGCTCCGAAGGGGTGGCCACTGAAGCTTTCTTT. It is translated as CASSSEGVATEAFF.

The chain has TRBV6-6 and TRBJ2-5, with 10 nucleotides matching TRBD2. This CDR3 has 15 residues. Germline assignment: CDR1 MNHNY and CDR2 SVGAGI (reference sequence). With V trimmed by 4 bases and J by 2 bases, 4 bases remained unmatched. The CDR3 DNA reads as TGTGCCAGCAGTTTCCTAGCGGGAGCACAAGAGACCCAGTACTTC. Its translation is CASSFLAGAQETQYF.

This chain links TRBV6-5 with TRBJ2-1, with 12 bases matching TRBD2. The CDR3 runs 15 residues. Per the germline V gene, CDR1 is MNHEY and CDR2 is SVGAGI. With V trimmed by 7 bases and J by 4 bases, 5 bases remained unmatched. CDR3 amino acids: CASTQGTSGYNEQFF. In nucleotides, the CDR3 is TGTGCCAGCACCCAGGGGACTAGCGGGTACAATGAGCAGTTCTTC.

The genes are TRBV12-5 and TRBJ1-4; TRBD1 matches 8 bases. This CDR3 comprises 16 residues. After removal of 0 bases from V and 7 bases from J, the junction contained 7 bases not matched to a gene. CDR1 LGHNT and CDR2 FRNRAP come from the germline V gene. The CDR3 here is CASGLVNSGGLEKLFF. The CDR3 DNA sequence: TGTGCTAGTGGTTTGGTAAATTCAGGGGGCCTTGAAAAACTGTTTTTT. Variable domain in full (rest from reference TRBV12-5 and TRBJ1-4): DARVTQTPRHKVTEMGQEVTMRCQPILGHNTVFWYRQTMMQGLELLAYFRNRAPLDDSGMPKDRFSAEMPDATLATLKIQPSEPRDSAVYFCASGLVNSGGLEKLFFGSGTQLSVL.